This passage covers 5 T cell receptor beta chains from one sample sequenced in a study of cytomegalovirus exposure and HLA in healthy donors (dated by TCRdb to the late 2010s). Libraries came from the immunoSEQ multiplex PCR assay. A mixture of 60 forward primers for TCR Vbeta segments and 13 reverse primers for TCR Jbeta segments was used in the multiplex PCR. TCRdb obtained this table from immuneACCESS and retained in-frame rearrangements with V and J assigned. These tables miss some clones; where compared with another copy, unresolved V genes account for less than half of the shortfall, and the remainder is unexplained. The sample includes 150,000 to 200,000 clones, with around 80% observed a single time. The ten largest clones add up to approximately 2% of the sample. The sample consisted of PBMCs. These receptors were obtained from a man aged 18-30 years in good health and CMV-seronegative.

The chain employs TRBV28 and TRBJ1-4; 10 bases line up with TRBD1. Germline V gene lookup returns CDR1 MDHEN and CDR2 SYDVKM. Unmatched junction bases numbered 4, after V lost 2 bases and J lost 7 bases. The CDR3 consists of 15 residues. The CDR3 loop is CASSLRTGGVEKLFF. The CDR3, as DNA: TGTGCCAGCAGTTTAAGGACAGGGGGTGTTGAAAAACTGTTTTTT.

V usage is TRBV7-9 and J usage is TRBJ2-7; possible D gene TRBD1, 6 bases. CDR1 SEHNR and CDR2 FQNEAQ come from the germline V gene (reference sequence). The CDR3 is made up of 13 amino acids. V was clipped by 5 bases and J by 0 bases, with 8 bases between them. The CDR3 loop reads CASSRDNSYEQYF. In DNA form, the CDR3 reads TGTGCCAGCAGCCGGGACAACTCCTACGAGCAGTACTTC.

The genes are TRBV27 and TRBJ1-5, with 7 bases lining up with TRBD1. Trimming cost V 5 bases and J 6 bases; bases outside gene matches: 13. The germline gives CDR1 MNHEY, CDR2 SMNVEV (reference sequence). The CDR3 sequence is 16 residues long. The CDR3 is CASSPWTGLEGQPQHF. The DNA of the CDR3 is TGTGCCAGCAGTCCATGGACAGGTCTGGAGGGTCAGCCCCAGCATTTT.

V and J are TRBV28 and TRBJ2-7, with TRBD1 matching over 7 bases. Germline assignment: CDR1 MDHEN and CDR2 SYDVKM. The J segment lost 3 bases and the V segment lost 5 bases, leaving 10 bases of the junction unmatched. The CDR3 loop spans 15 amino acids. The CDR3 DNA sequence: TGTGCCAGCAGTCCCCAGGGACAGCCGAGCTACGAGCAGTACTTC. It yields the protein CASSPQGQPSYEQYF.

This chain joins TRBV5-1 and TRBJ1-2; TRBD1 is a possible D gene (5 bases). The CDR3 length is 15 residues. Trimming took off 0 bases at V and 2 bases at J, with 11 bases between the two ends. In germline, CDR1 is SGHRS, CDR2 YFSETQ. The CDR3 DNA follows: TGCGCCAGCAGCTTGGTAGGACACGCAAACTATGGCTACACCTTC. This gives the protein CASSLVGHANYGYTF. The whole variable domain, remainder taken from reference TRBV5-1 and TRBJ1-2, is KAGVTQTPRYLIKTRGQQVTLSCSPISGHRSVSWYQQTPGQGLQFLFEYFSETQRNKGNFPGRFSGRQFSNSRSEMNVSTLELGDSALYLCASSLVGHANYGYTFGSGTRLTVV.